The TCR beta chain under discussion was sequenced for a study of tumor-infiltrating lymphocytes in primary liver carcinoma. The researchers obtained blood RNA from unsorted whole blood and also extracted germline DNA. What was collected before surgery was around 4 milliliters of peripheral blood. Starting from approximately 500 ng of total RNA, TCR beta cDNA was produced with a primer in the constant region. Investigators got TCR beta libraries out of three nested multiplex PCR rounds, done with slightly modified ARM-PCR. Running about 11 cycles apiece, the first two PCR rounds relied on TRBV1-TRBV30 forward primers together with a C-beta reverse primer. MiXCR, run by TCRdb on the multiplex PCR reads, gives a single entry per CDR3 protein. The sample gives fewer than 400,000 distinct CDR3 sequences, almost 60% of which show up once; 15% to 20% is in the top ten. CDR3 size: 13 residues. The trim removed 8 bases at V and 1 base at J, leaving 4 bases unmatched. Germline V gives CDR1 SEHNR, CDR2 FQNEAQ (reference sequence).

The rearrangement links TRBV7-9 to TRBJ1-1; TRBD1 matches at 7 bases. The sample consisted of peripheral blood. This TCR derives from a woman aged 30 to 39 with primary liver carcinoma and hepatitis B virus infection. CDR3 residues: CASSGTENTEAFF. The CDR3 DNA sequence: TGTGCCAGCTCCGGGACAGAGAACACTGAAGCTTTCTTT.